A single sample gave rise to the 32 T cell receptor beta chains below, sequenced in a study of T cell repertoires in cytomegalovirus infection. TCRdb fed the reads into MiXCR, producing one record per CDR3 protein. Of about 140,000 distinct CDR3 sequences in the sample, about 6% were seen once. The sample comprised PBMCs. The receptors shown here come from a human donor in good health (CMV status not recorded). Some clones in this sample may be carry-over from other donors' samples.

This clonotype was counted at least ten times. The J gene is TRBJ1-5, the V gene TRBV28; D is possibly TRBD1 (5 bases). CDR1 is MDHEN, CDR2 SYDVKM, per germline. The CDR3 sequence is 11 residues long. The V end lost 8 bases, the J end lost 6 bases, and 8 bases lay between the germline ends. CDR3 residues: CASSGVQPQHF. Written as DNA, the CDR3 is TGTGCCAGCTCGGGGGTTCAGCCCCAGCATTTT.

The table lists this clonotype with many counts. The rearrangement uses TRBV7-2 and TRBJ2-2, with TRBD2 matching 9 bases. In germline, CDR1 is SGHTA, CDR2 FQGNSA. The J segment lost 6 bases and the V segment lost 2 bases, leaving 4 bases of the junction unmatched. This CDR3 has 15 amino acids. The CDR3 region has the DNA TGTGCCAGCAGCTTATCGCGGGGGGGCGCCGGGGAGCTGTTTTTT. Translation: CASSLSRGGAGELFF. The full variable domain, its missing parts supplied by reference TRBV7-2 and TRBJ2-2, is GAGVSQSPSNKVTEKGKDVELRCDPISGHTALYWYRQSLGQGLEFLIYFQGNSAPDKSGLPSDRFSAERTGGSVSTLTIQRTQQEDSAVYLCASSLSRGGAGELFFGEGSRLTVL.

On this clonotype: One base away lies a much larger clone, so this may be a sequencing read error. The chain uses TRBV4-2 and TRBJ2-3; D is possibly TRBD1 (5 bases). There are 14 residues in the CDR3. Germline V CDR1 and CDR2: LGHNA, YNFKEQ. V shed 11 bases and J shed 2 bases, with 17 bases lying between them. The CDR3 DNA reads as TGTGCCGGTAGAGTTTCAGGGATCACAGATACGCAGTATTTT. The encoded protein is CAGRVSGITDTQYF.

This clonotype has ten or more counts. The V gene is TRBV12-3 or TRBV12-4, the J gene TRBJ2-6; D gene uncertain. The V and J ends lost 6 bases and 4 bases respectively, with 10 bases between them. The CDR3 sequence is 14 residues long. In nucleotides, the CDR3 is TGTGCCAGCAGCCTACAAACCGGGGCCAACGTCCTGACTTTC. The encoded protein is CASSLQTGANVLTF.

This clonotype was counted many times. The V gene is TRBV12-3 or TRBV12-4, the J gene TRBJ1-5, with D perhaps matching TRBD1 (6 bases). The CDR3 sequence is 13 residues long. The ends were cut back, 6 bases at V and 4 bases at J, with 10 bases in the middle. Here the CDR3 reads CASREQGNQPQHF. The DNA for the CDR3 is TGTGCCAGCAGAGAACAGGGAAATCAGCCCCAGCATTTT.

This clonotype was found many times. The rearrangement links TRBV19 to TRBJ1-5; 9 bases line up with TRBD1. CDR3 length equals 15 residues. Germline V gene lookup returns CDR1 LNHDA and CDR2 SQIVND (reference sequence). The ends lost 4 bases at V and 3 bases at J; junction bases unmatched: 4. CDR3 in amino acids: CASSKGQGDNQPQHF. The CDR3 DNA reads TGTGCCAGTAGTAAGGGACAGGGCGACAATCAGCCCCAGCATTTT.

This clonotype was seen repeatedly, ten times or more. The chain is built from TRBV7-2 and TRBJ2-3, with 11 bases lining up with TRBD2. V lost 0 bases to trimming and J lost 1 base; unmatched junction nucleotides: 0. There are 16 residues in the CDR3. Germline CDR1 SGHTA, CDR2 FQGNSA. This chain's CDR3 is CASSLALAGGTDTQYF. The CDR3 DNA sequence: TGTGCCAGCAGCTTAGCACTAGCGGGGGGCACAGATACGCAGTATTTT.

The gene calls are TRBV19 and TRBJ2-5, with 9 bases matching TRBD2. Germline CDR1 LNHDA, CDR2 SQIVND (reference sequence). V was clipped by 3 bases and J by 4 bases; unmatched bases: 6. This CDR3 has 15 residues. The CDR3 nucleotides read TGTGCCAGTAGTATGCTAGCGGGGCCCTCAGAGACCCAGTACTTC. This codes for CASSMLAGPSETQYF.

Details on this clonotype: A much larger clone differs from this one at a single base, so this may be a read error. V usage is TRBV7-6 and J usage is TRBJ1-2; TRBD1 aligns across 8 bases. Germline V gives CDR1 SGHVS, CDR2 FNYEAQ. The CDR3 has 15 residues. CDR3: CASSPGQGGSRGYIF. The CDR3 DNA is TGTGCCAGCAGCCCCGGACAGGGAGGATCGCGGGGCTACATCTTC.

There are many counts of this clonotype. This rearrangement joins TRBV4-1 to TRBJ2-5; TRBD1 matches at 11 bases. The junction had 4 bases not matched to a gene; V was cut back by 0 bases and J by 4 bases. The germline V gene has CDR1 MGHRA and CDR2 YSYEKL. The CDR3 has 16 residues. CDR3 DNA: TGCGCCAGCAGCCAAGACCCCGGACAGGGGGCAGAGACCCAGTACTTC. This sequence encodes CASSQDPGQGAETQYF.

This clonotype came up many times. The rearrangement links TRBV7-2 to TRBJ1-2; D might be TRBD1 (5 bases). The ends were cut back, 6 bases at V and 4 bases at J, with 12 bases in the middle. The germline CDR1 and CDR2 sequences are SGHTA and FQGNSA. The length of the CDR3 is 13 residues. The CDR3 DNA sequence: TGTGCCAGCAGTCAACAGGATATCTATGGCTACACCTTC. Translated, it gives CASSQQDIYGYTF.

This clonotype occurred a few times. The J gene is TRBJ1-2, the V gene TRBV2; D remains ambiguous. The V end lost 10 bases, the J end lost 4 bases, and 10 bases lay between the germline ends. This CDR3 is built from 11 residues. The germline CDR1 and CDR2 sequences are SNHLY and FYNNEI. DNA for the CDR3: TGTGCCATCCACGGGCTCTATGGCTACACCTTC. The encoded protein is CAIHGLYGYTF.

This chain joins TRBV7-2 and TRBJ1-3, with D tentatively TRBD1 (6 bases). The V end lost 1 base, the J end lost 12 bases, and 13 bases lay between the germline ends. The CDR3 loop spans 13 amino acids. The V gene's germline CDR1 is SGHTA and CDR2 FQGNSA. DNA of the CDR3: TGTGCCAGCAGCTTAGGCACAGGGCAAAGCATATATTTT. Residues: CASSLGTGQSIYF.

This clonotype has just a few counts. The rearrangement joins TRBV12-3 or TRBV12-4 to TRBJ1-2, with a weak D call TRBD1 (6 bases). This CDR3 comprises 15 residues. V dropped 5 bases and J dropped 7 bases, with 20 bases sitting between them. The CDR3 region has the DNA TGTGCCAGCAGTGAGAACTCCGGGACATATCTTGGCTACACCTTC. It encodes CASSENSGTYLGYTF.

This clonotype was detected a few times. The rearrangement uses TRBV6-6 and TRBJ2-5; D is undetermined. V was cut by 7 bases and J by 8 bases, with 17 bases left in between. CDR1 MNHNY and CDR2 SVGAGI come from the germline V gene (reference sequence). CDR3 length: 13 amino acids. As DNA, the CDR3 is TGTGCCAGCACTCCCGCGCGCCCAGCTACCCAGTACTTC. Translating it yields CASTPARPATQYF.

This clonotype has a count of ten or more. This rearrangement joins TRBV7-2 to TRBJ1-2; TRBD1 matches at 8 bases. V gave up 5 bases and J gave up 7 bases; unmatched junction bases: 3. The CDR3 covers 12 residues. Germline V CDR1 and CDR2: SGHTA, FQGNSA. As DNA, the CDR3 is TGTGCCAGCAGCGTGGACAGGGTTGGCTACACCTTC. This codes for CASSVDRVGYTF.

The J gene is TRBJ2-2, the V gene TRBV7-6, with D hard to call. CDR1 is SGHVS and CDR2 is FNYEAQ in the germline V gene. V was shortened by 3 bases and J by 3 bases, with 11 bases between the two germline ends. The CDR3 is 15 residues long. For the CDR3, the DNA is TGTGCCAGCAGCTTGGGCAGTTCATACACCGGGGAGCTGTTTTTT. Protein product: CASSLGSSYTGELFF.

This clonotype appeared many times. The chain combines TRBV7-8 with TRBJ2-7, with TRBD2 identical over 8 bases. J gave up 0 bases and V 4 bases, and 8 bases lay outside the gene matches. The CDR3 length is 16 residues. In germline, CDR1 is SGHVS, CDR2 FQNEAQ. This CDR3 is CASSSEAGGYSYEQYF. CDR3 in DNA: TGTGCCAGCAGCTCAGAGGCGGGGGGCTACTCCTACGAGCAGTACTTC.

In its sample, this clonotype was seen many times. Here the CDR3 reads CASSEDRGQPQHF. The CDR3, as DNA: TGTGCCAGCAGTGAGGACAGAGGTCAGCCCCAGCATTTT. This chain connects TRBV2 to TRBJ1-5; a possible D gene is TRBD1 (6 bases). This CDR3 comprises 13 residues. V was trimmed by 3 bases and J by 6 bases, leaving 9 bases between them. The germline V gene has CDR1 SNHLY and CDR2 FYNNEI. The whole variable domain, filled in from reference TRBV2 and TRBJ1-5, reads EPEVTQTPSHQVTQMGQEVILRCVPISNHLYFYWYRQILGQKVEFLVSFYNNEISEKSEIFDDQFSVERPDGSNFTLKIRSTKLEDSAMYFCASSEDRGQPQHFGDGTRLSIL.

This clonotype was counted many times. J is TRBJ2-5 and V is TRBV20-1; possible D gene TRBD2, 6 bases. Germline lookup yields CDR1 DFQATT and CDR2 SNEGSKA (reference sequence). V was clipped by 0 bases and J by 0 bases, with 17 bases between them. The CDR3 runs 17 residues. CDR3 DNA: TGCAGTGCTAGAGATCCCGCGGGACTTTTGTACCAAGAGACCCAGTACTTC. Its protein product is CSARDPAGLLYQETQYF.

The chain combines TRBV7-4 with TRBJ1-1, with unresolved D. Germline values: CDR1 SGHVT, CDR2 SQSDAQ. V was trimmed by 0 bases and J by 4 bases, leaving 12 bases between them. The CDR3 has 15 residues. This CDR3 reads CASSLAAALSTEAFF. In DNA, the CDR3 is TGTGCCAGCAGCTTAGCAGCAGCGCTGAGCACTGAAGCTTTCTTT.

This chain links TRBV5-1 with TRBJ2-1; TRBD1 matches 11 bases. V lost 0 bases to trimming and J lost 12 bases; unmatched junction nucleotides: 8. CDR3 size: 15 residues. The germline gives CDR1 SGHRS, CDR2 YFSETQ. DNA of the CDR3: TGCGCCAGCAGCTTGGTGGGGACAGGGGGAAGTGGGCAGTTCTTC. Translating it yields CASSLVGTGGSGQFF.

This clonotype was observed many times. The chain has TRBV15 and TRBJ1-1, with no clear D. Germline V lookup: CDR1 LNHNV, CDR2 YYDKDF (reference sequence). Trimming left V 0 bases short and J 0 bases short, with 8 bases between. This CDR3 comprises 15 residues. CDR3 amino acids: CATSRDKGLNTEAFF. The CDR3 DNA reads TGTGCCACCAGCAGAGATAAGGGTTTGAACACTGAAGCTTTCTTT.

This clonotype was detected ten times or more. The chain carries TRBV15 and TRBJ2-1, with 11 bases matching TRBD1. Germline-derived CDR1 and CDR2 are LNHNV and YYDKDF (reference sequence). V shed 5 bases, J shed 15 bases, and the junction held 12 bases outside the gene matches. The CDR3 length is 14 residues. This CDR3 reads CATSSRTGGYRRFF. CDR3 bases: TGTGCCACCAGCTCAAGGACAGGGGGCTACCGTAGGTTCTTC.

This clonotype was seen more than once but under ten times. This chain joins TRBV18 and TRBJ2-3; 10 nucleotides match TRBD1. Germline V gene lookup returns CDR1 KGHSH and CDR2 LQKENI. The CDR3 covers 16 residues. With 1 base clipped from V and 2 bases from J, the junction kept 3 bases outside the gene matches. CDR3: CASSPLGTGATDTQYF. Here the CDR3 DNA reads TGTGCCAGCTCACCACTCGGGACAGGGGCCACAGATACGCAGTATTTT.

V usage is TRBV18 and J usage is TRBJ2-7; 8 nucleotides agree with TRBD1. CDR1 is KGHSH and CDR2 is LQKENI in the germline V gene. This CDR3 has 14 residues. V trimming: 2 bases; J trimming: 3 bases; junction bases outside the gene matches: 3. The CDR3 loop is CASSPTTGDYEQYF. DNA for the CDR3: TGTGCCAGCTCACCAACGACAGGGGACTACGAGCAGTACTTC.

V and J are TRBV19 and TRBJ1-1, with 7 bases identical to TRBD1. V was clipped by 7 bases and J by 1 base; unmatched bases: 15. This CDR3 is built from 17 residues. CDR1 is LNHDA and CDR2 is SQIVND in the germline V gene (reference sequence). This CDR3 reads CASIRQGASRENTEAFF. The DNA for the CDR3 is TGTGCCAGTATCCGACAGGGAGCCTCTCGGGAGAACACTGAAGCTTTCTTT. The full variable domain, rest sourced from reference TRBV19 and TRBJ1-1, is DGGITQSPKYLFRKEGQNVTLSCEQNLNHDAMYWYRQDPGQGLRLIYYSQIVNDFQKGDIAEGYSVSREKKESFPLTVTSAQKNPTAFYLCASIRQGASRENTEAFFGQGTRLTVV.

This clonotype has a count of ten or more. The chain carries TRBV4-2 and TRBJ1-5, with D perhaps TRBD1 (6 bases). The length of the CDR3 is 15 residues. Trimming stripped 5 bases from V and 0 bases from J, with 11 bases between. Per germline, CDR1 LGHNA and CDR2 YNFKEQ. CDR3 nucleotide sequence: TGTGCCAGCAGCGAAGGACAGTATAGCAATCAGCCCCAGCATTTT. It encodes CASSEGQYSNQPQHF.

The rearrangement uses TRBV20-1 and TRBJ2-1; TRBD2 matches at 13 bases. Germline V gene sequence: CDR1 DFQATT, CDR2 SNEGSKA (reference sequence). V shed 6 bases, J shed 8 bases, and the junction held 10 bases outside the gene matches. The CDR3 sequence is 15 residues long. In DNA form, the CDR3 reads TGCAGTGCCCCCTCAACTAGCGGGGGGGGTTATGAGCAGTTCTTC. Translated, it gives CSAPSTSGGGYEQFF.

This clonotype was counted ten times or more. Here the CDR3 DNA reads TGTGCCAGCAGCTTACGGCCTGTCCCGGGACAGGGGGCAAATGAGCAGTTCTTC. It codes for CASSLRPVPGQGANEQFF. V is TRBV7-9 and J is TRBJ2-1; TRBD1 agrees at 12 bases. Losses at the gene ends were 2 bases for V and 7 bases for J; bases not matched to a gene: 12. This CDR3 spans 18 amino acids. Germline V CDR1 and CDR2: SEHNR, FQNEAQ (reference sequence).

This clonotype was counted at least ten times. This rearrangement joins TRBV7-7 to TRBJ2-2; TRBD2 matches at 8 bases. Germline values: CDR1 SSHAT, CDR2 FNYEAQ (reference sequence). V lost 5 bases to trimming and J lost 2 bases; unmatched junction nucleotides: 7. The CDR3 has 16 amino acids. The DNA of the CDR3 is TGTGCCAGCAGCCGAGGCTGGACTAGCAACACCGGGGAGCTGTTTTTT. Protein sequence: CASSRGWTSNTGELFF.

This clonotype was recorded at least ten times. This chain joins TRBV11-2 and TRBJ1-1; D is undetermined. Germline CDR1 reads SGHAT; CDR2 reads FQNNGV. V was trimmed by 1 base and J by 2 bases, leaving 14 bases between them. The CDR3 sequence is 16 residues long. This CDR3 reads CASSLVPRTVNTEAFF. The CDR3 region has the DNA TGTGCCAGCAGCTTAGTCCCCCGGACGGTAAACACTGAAGCTTTCTTT.